What follows are 25 T cell receptor beta chains derived from one specimen sequenced in a study of control samples from healthy donors and cancer patients. Here immunoSEQ multiplex PCR was the method, and the copy in TCRdb shows in-frame clones only, minus some. The sample yields roughly 130,000 clones, 90% seen once. The material sequenced was blood. These receptors originate from a man aged 18-30 years in good health.

V and J are TRBV15 and TRBJ1-1; TRBD1 might be the D (5 bases). V lost 0 bases, J lost 1 base, and 6 bases lay in between. The CDR3 runs to 14 residues. Germline CDR1 LNHNV, CDR2 YYDKDF (reference sequence). The CDR3 protein is CATSRERGNTEAFF. The DNA for the CDR3 is TGTGCCACCAGCAGAGAGAGGGGGAACACTGAAGCTTTCTTT.

This chain connects TRBV20-1 to TRBJ1-1; tentative D call: TRBD1 (5 bases). CDR1 DFQATT and CDR2 SNEGSKA come from the germline V gene (reference sequence). The CDR3 has 11 amino acids. Trimming stripped 6 bases from V and 1 base from J, with 6 bases between. CDR3 protein: CSATGNTEAFF. CDR3 sequence (DNA): TGCAGTGCAACAGGGAACACTGAAGCTTTCTTT.

The chain carries TRBV9 and TRBJ1-6; TRBD1 might be the D (5 bases). Trimming removed 3 bases at V and 9 bases at J, with 13 bases between. Germline assignment: CDR1 SGDLS and CDR2 YYNGEE. The CDR3 consists of 14 residues. In DNA form, the CDR3 reads TGTGCCAGCAGCGGAGGGACCTCCGCTTCACCCCTCCACTTT. Its translation: CASSGGTSASPLHF.

As DNA, the CDR3 is TGTGCCAGCAGTGAGGCGACAGAAGAGACCCAGTACTTC. It translates to CASSEATEETQYF. V is TRBV2 and J is TRBJ2-5, with TRBD1 as a possible D gene (5 bases). The CDR3 has 13 amino acids. Between the trimmed V and J ends, which lost 3 bases and 3 bases, there was a span of 8 bases. CDR1 and CDR2 (germline): SNHLY, FYNNEI. Variable domain in full (rest from reference TRBV2 and TRBJ2-5): EPEVTQTPSHQVTQMGQEVILRCVPISNHLYFYWYRQILGQKVEFLVSFYNNEISEKSEIFDDQFSVERPDGSNFTLKIRSTKLEDSAMYFCASSEATEETQYFGPGTRLLVL.

The CDR3: CASSQDRQGGQFF. The CDR3 nucleotides read TGTGCCAGCAGCCAAGATCGACAGGGGGGGCAGTTCTTC. The V and J genes are TRBV3-1 (or the pseudogene TRBV3-2) and TRBJ2-1, with 9 bases lining up with TRBD1. The CDR3 is 13 residues long. The germline V gene encodes CDR1 LGHDT and CDR2 YNNKEL (reference sequence). Germline trimming cut 0 bases from V and 12 bases from J; bases unmatched to any gene: 3.

The rearrangement links TRBV6-5 to TRBJ2-7; TRBD2 matches 9 bases. Germline loops: CDR1 MNHEY, CDR2 SVGAGI. The CDR3 is 14 residues long. Unmatched junction bases numbered 10, after V lost 4 bases and J lost 9 bases. The CDR3 here is CASSSGLAGPVQYF. The CDR3 region has the DNA TGTGCCAGCAGTTCCGGCCTAGCGGGACCCGTGCAGTACTTC.

This sequence joins TRBV6-6 and TRBJ2-2, with D perhaps matching TRBD1 or TRBD2 (6 bases each). This CDR3 is 14 amino acids long. Trimming took off 10 bases at V and 4 bases at J, with 16 bases between the two ends. Germline CDR1 is MNHNY and CDR2 is SVGAGI (reference sequence). CDR3 region: CATKSRGLTGELFF. CDR3 DNA: TGTGCCACCAAGTCCCGGGGGCTCACCGGGGAGCTGTTTTTT.

The chain combines TRBV3-1 (or the pseudogene TRBV3-2) with TRBJ1-2, with a possible D match to TRBD1 (5 bases). CDR1 and CDR2 from the germline V gene are LGHDT and YNNKEL (reference sequence). The CDR3 is made up of 15 amino acids. V was cut by 4 bases and J by 1 base, with 13 bases left in between. The CDR3 protein is CASSPRDLFNYGYTF. Here the CDR3 DNA reads TGTGCCAGCAGCCCGCGGGACCTCTTTAACTATGGCTACACCTTC.

V gene TRBV5-4 combines with J gene TRBJ1-1; D perhaps matches TRBD1 (6 bases). Trimming removed 4 bases from V and 3 bases from J, with 13 bases in between. Germline CDR1 reads SGHNT; CDR2 reads YYREEE (reference sequence). CDR3 length equals 14 residues. CDR3 amino acids: CASSPTAGDTEAFF. CDR3 nucleotides: TGTGCCAGCAGCCCAACCGCAGGGGACACTGAAGCTTTCTTT.

The chain joins TRBV5-8 to TRBJ1-3; no clear D gene. There are 13 residues in the CDR3. Germline CDR1 reads SGHTS; CDR2 reads YDEGEE. V dropped 4 bases and J dropped 7 bases, with 12 bases sitting between them. The DNA for the CDR3 is TGTGCCAGCAGCCCCTTTCAAGGGAACACCATATATTTT. Residues: CASSPFQGNTIYF.

The chain has TRBV14 and TRBJ2-7, with D maybe TRBD1 (5 bases). The CDR3 extends over 13 amino acids. V dropped 1 base and J dropped 6 bases, with 10 bases sitting between them. Germline CDR1 reads SGHDN; CDR2 reads FVKESK. CDR3 DNA sequence: TGTGCCAGCAGCCAAGGACAGTTCACCGAGCAGTACTTC. This encodes CASSQGQFTEQYF. Using reference TRBV14 and TRBJ2-7 for the parts outside the CDR3, the full variable domain is EAGVTQFPSHSVIEKGQTVTLRCDPISGHDNLYWYRRVMGKEIKFLLHFVKESKQDESGMPNNRFLAERTGGTYSTLKVQPAELEDSGVYFCASSQGQFTEQYFGPGTRLTVT.

J is TRBJ2-5 and V is TRBV28; the match to TRBD2 covers 9 bases. This CDR3 has 16 amino acids. V was pared by 1 base and J by 4 bases, with 7 bases of the junction left unmatched. Per germline, CDR1 MDHEN and CDR2 SYDVKM. Written as DNA, the CDR3 is TGTGCCAGCAGTTTATCGGGCGGGGGGGCCTTAGAGACCCAGTACTTC. It translates to CASSLSGGGALETQYF.

The chain employs TRBV10-1 and TRBJ2-3, with D possibly matching TRBD2 (5 bases). CDR3 length equals 14 residues. CDR1 is WNHNN and CDR2 is SYGVQD in the germline V gene (reference sequence). V lost 4 bases and J 3 bases, leaving 11 bases between the germline ends. As DNA, the CDR3 is TGCGCCAGCAGTGCGCGGGTGGGGACAGATACGCAGTATTTT. It translates to CASSARVGTDTQYF.

The rearrangement links TRBV7-8 to TRBJ2-1; TRBD2 matches at 8 bases. The CDR3 has 15 amino acids. Trimming cost V 2 bases and J 7 bases; bases outside gene matches: 7. In germline, CDR1 is SGHVS, CDR2 FQNEAQ. The CDR3 nucleotides read TGTGCCAGCAGCTTAATGACGGGAGGGAAAAATGAGCAGTTCTTC. This codes for CASSLMTGGKNEQFF.

The rearrangement uses TRBV5-4 and TRBJ1-4; possibly TRBD1 for D (5 bases). Between the trimmed V and J ends, which lost 10 bases and 3 bases, there was a span of 10 bases. Germline CDR1 SGHNT, CDR2 YYREEE (reference sequence). The CDR3 contains 12 residues. The CDR3 here is CAAGGANEKLFF. The CDR3 coding sequence is TGTGCCGCGGGGGGAGCTAATGAAAAACTGTTTTTT.

The chain couples TRBV9 to TRBJ2-2, with 7 bases lining up with TRBD1. J lost 5 bases, V lost 4 bases, and 8 bases had no gene match. This CDR3 is built from 15 residues. Germline V lookup: CDR1 SGDLS, CDR2 YYNGEE. The CDR3 reads CASSTHNRGTGELFF. CDR3 nucleotide sequence: TGTGCCAGCAGCACCCATAACAGGGGAACCGGGGAGCTGTTTTTT.

The chain carries TRBV7-2 and TRBJ2-2, with D possibly TRBD2 on 6 matching bases. Germline-derived CDR1 and CDR2 are SGHTA and FQGNSA. The V end was cut by 5 bases, the J end by 5 bases, with 12 bases between. This CDR3 region has 14 residues. This CDR3 reads CASSGAGRTGELFF. The CDR3 DNA follows: TGTGCCAGCAGCGGGGCGGGAAGAACCGGGGAGCTGTTTTTT.

The chain uses TRBV6-5 and TRBJ1-1, with TRBD1 as a possible D gene (5 bases). Looked up from germline, CDR1 is MNHEY and CDR2 is SVGAGI. Trimming took off 2 bases at V and 1 base at J, with 8 bases between the two ends. CDR3 length: 14 residues. The CDR3: CASSYRRGNTEAFF. DNA for the CDR3: TGTGCCAGCAGTTACCGGAGGGGGAACACTGAAGCTTTCTTT.

This clone was picked up one time. The chain carries TRBV6-1 and TRBJ1-1; 7 nucleotides line up with TRBD1. Germline lookup yields CDR1 MNHNS and CDR2 SASEGT. J lost 1 base, V lost 2 bases, and 4 bases had no gene match. The length of the CDR3 is 15 residues. CDR3 amino acids: CASSESPGGNTEAFF. The CDR3 DNA reads TGTGCCAGCAGTGAAAGCCCAGGGGGGAACACTGAAGCTTTCTTT.

This clone was detected once. The J gene is TRBJ1-1, the V gene TRBV13; D uncertain. The germline gives CDR1 PRHDT, CDR2 FYEKMQ (reference sequence). This CDR3 contains 15 residues. The ends were cut back, 1 base at V and 3 bases at J, with 12 bases in the middle. The CDR3 region has the DNA TGTGCCAGCAGCTTAGAAGGTGTCGCTGACACTGAAGCTTTCTTT. Its protein is CASSLEGVADTEAFF.

The chain links TRBV5-1 to TRBJ2-3, with a tentative D call TRBD2 (6 bases). V gave up 4 bases and J gave up 3 bases, with 12 bases separating them. The length of the CDR3 is 14 residues. Germline V gene sequence: CDR1 SGHRS, CDR2 YFSETQ. The CDR3 is CASSRSGETDTQYF. The CDR3 DNA follows: TGCGCCAGCAGCCGCTCGGGAGAGACAGATACGCAGTATTTT.

The chain joins TRBV2 to TRBJ2-3; maybe TRBD2 (5 bases). The CDR3 loop spans 11 amino acids. Trimming removed 6 bases from V and 4 bases from J, with 5 bases in between. Germline V gives CDR1 SNHLY, CDR2 FYNNEI. CDR3 nucleotide sequence: TGTGCCAGCAGGGACTCAGATACGCAGTATTTT. Translation: CASRDSDTQYF.

This chain uses TRBV15 with TRBJ1-3; D remains unclear. V was trimmed by 5 bases and J by 2 bases, leaving 13 bases between them. CDR1 and CDR2 from the germline V gene are LNHNV and YYDKDF (reference sequence). The CDR3 is made up of 15 amino acids. CDR3 in amino acids: CATSRGRQAGNTIYF. DNA of the CDR3: TGTGCCACCAGCCGAGGACGTCAGGCTGGAAACACCATATATTTT.

CDR3 residues: CASSKKGGLAGAYEQYV. CDR3 bases: TGTGCCAGCAGCAAAAAGGGAGGACTAGCGGGAGCCTACGAGCAGTACGTC. V gene TRBV21-1 combines with J gene TRBJ2-7; TRBD2 is the table's D call and was not checked against the DNA. TRBV21-1 counts as a pseudogene. The CDR3 has 17 residues.

The count of this clone is one. DNA of the CDR3: TGTGCCATCAGTGAGTCGTGGACAGGTGGTTCACCCCTCCACTTT. Residues: CAISESWTGGSPLHF. The rearrangement uses TRBV10-3 and TRBJ1-6; 7 positions match TRBD1. CDR1 and CDR2 from the germline V gene are ENHRY and SYGVKD. The V gene end was trimmed by 0 bases and the J gene end by 9 bases; junction bases not matched to a gene: 5. There are 15 residues in the CDR3.